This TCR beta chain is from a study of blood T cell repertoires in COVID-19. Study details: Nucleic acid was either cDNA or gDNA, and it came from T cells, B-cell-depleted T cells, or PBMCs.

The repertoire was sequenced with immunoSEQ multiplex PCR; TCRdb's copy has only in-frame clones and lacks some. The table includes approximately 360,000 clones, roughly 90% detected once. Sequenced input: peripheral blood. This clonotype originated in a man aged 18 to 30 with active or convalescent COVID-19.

CDR3 sequence (DNA): TGTGCCAGCAGTGACCTGGACAGGGGCCGTATCTATGGCTACACCTTC. Amino acid sequence: CASSDLDRGRIYGYTF. The rearrangement joins TRBV25-1 to TRBJ1-2; 9 bases are shared with TRBD1. CDR3 size: 16 residues. Germline V gene data show CDR1 as MGHDK and CDR2 as SYGVNS. V lost 3 bases to trimming and J lost 4 bases; unmatched junction nucleotides: 9.